This is a list of T cell receptor beta chains from one sample in a study of metastatic and nonmetastatic thyroid tumors. TCRdb reanalyzed the PCR reads via MiXCR. Of 42,000 or so clones listed, approximately 19% are singletons. Sequencing was performed on tumor tissue. Source of these receptors: a female donor with papillary thyroid cancer or a benign thyroid nodule (not recorded which). Some clones in this sample may be carry-over from other donors' samples. Each CDR3 is given with its conserved first and last residue. The order of the fields is CDR3 DNA, CDR3 protein, V gene, J gene, clone size, D gene. The D gene is left open where the match is weak. Clone sizes are given selectively: once, few, many, or a class where the clone is expanded.

CDR3nt: TGTGCCACCAGTGCTAATGAAAAACTGGTTTTT; CDR3aa: CATSANEKLVF; v_gene: TRBV24-1; j_gene: TRBJ1-4; abundance: many; d_gene: -
CDR3nt: TGTGCCAGCAGTTCTCTAGCGGGAGCGGATGAGCAGTTCTTC; CDR3aa: CASSSLAGADEQFF; v_gene: TRBV6-6; j_gene: TRBJ2-1; abundance: many; d_gene: TRBD2
CDR3nt: TGTGCCAGTAGTATCTTCGGGGACTCGGACGACAATGAGCAGTTCTTC; CDR3aa: CASSIFGDSDDNEQFF; v_gene: TRBV19; j_gene: TRBJ2-1; abundance: many; d_gene: -
CDR3nt: TGTGCCAGCAGGCGCCAGCGTAACCCGGGCGAGCAGTACTTC; CDR3aa: CASRRQRNPGEQYF; v_gene: TRBV28; j_gene: TRBJ2-7; abundance: few; d_gene: -
CDR3nt: TGTGCCAGCAGCCAGACTAGCTGGTTTAGCACAGATACGCAGTATTTT; CDR3aa: CASSQTSWFSTDTQYF; v_gene: TRBV11-2; j_gene: TRBJ2-3; abundance: -; d_gene: TRBD2
CDR3nt: TGCAGTGCTAGAGATCGGGACAACCTCTACGAGCAGTACTTC; CDR3aa: CSARDRDNLYEQYF; v_gene: TRBV20-1; j_gene: TRBJ2-7; abundance: many; d_gene: -
CDR3nt: TGTGCCAGCAGTGTCCCGCGTCACGGCGCAGCGGGCTATGGCTACACCTTC; CDR3aa: CASSVPRHGAAGYGYTF; v_gene: TRBV6-4; j_gene: TRBJ1-2; abundance: many; d_gene: -
CDR3nt: TGCGCCAGCAGCCAAGATTCCGAGACAGTCTACGAGCAGTACTTC; CDR3aa: CASSQDSETVYEQYF; v_gene: TRBV4-1; j_gene: TRBJ2-7; abundance: -; d_gene: -
CDR3nt: TGTGCCAGCAGACCCCGAGCGGGAAGAGGCGAGACCCAGTACTTC; CDR3aa: CASRPRAGRGETQYF; v_gene: TRBV2; j_gene: TRBJ2-5; abundance: many; d_gene: TRBD2
CDR3nt: TGCAGTGATAGACCCCAGACTAGCGGAAGAACCTACGAGCAGTACTTC; CDR3aa: CSDRPQTSGRTYEQYF; v_gene: TRBV20-1; j_gene: TRBJ2-7; abundance: -; d_gene: TRBD2
CDR3nt: TGTGCCAGCAGTTACCTGGGGGGTGGAACTGAAGCTTTCTTT; CDR3aa: CASSYLGGGTEAFF; v_gene: TRBV6-2/TRBV6-3; j_gene: TRBJ1-1; abundance: medium-sized; d_gene: -
CDR3nt: TGTGCCAGCAGCCAAGATCCGAGGGGCGAGCAGTACTTC; CDR3aa: CASSQDPRGEQYF; v_gene: TRBV3-1; j_gene: TRBJ2-7; abundance: -; d_gene: -
CDR3nt: TGTGCCAGCAGTTACGCGGCAGGGGGCAATCAGCCCCAGCATTTT; CDR3aa: CASSYAAGGNQPQHF; v_gene: TRBV6-5; j_gene: TRBJ1-5; abundance: many; d_gene: -
CDR3nt: TGTGCCTGGAGTAAATCCAGGGGCCAGACTGAAGCTTTCTTT; CDR3aa: CAWSKSRGQTEAFF; v_gene: TRBV30; j_gene: TRBJ1-1; abundance: -; d_gene: -
CDR3nt: TGTGCAAGCGGGGAGGGACAGTACGAGCAGTACTTC; CDR3aa: CASGEGQYEQYF; v_gene: TRBV6-9; j_gene: TRBJ2-7; abundance: -; d_gene: -
CDR3nt: TGTGCCAGCAGGACAGTTCTAAAAGAGACCCAGTACTTC; CDR3aa: CASRTVLKETQYF; v_gene: TRBV6-4; j_gene: TRBJ2-5; abundance: few; d_gene: -
CDR3nt: TGTGCCAGCAGTGAACAGGGGGCTCGTACCGGGGAGCTGTTTTTT; CDR3aa: CASSEQGARTGELFF; v_gene: TRBV2; j_gene: TRBJ2-2; abundance: many; d_gene: TRBD1
CDR3nt: TGTGCCAGCAGCCAATTTAGGGCAGGGTTAGCCAAAAACATTCAGTACTTC; CDR3aa: CASSQFRAGLAKNIQYF; v_gene: TRBV14; j_gene: TRBJ2-4; abundance: many; d_gene: -
CDR3nt: TGTGCCAGCAGAGGAAAGGTTTATCAGCCACAGCATTTT; CDR3aa: CASRGKVYQPQHF; v_gene: TRBV6-1; j_gene: TRBJ1-5; abundance: -; d_gene: -
CDR3nt: TGTGCCAGCAGTTCCCGGACTAGCGGGGGGGGATCCCGGGGGACAGATACGCAGTATTTT; CDR3aa: CASSSRTSGGGSRGTDTQYF; v_gene: TRBV6-2/TRBV6-3; j_gene: TRBJ2-3; abundance: many; d_gene: TRBD2
CDR3nt: TGTGCCAGCAGCCAAGAGACCCAGTACTTC; CDR3aa: CASSQETQYF; v_gene: TRBV3-1; j_gene: TRBJ2-5; abundance: -; d_gene: -
CDR3nt: TGTGCCAGCAGCTTCTTTATCGAGCAGTACTTC; CDR3aa: CASSFFIEQYF; v_gene: TRBV7-2; j_gene: TRBJ2-7; abundance: many; d_gene: -
CDR3nt: TGTGCCAGAAGCTTGCACGGGGGGGCGAATGAGCAGTTCTTC; CDR3aa: CARSLHGGANEQFF; v_gene: TRBV5-3; j_gene: TRBJ2-1; abundance: -; d_gene: TRBD2
CDR3nt: TGTGCCAGCAGTCGCGGACAGGGGAAAAACAATGAGCAGTTCTTC; CDR3aa: CASSRGQGKNNEQFF; v_gene: TRBV6-1; j_gene: TRBJ2-1; abundance: many; d_gene: TRBD1
CDR3nt: TGCGCCAGCAGCTTGAAATTGACAGGAAATAATTCACCCCTCCACTTT; CDR3aa: CASSLKLTGNNSPLHF; v_gene: TRBV4-1; j_gene: TRBJ1-6; abundance: many; d_gene: -
CDR3nt: TGCGCCAGCCGCATGTTCAGGGGGCTCGAGCAGTACTTC; CDR3aa: CASRMFRGLEQYF; v_gene: TRBV5-1; j_gene: TRBJ2-7; abundance: -; d_gene: TRBD1
CDR3nt: TGTGCCAGCAGCTTAGTATTGAACACTGAAGCTTTCTTT; CDR3aa: CASSLVLNTEAFF; v_gene: TRBV7-9; j_gene: TRBJ1-1; abundance: medium-sized; d_gene: -
CDR3nt: TGCGCCAGCATCTCCATCTATGGCACAAATGAGCAGTTCTTC; CDR3aa: CASISIYGTNEQFF; v_gene: TRBV5-1; j_gene: TRBJ2-1; abundance: many; d_gene: -
CDR3nt: TGTGCCAGCAGCTTACCAGATGATGAGCAGTTCTTC; CDR3aa: CASSLPDDEQFF; v_gene: TRBV7-8; j_gene: TRBJ2-1; abundance: many; d_gene: -
CDR3nt: TGTGCCACCAGTGCGGAGGGTTTTTACAATGAGCAGTTCTTC; CDR3aa: CATSAEGFYNEQFF; v_gene: TRBV24-1; j_gene: TRBJ2-1; abundance: -; d_gene: -
CDR3nt: TGTGCCACCAGTTTGACAGCCGACTATGGCTACACCTTC; CDR3aa: CATSLTADYGYTF; v_gene: TRBV24-1; j_gene: TRBJ1-2; abundance: many; d_gene: -
CDR3nt: TGTGCCAGCAGTCATACGTACAGGGAGTACGTGCAGTACTTC; CDR3aa: CASSHTYREYVQYF; v_gene: TRBV7-9; j_gene: TRBJ2-7; abundance: -; d_gene: -
CDR3nt: TGTGCCAGCAGTGAAGCGCTTCGGGGGGAGACCCAGTACTTC; CDR3aa: CASSEALRGETQYF; v_gene: TRBV2; j_gene: TRBJ2-5; abundance: many; d_gene: -
CDR3nt: TGTGCCACGGGTAGGGGCTCCCCCGGTAATCAGCCCCAGCATTTT; CDR3aa: CATGRGSPGNQPQHF; v_gene: TRBV6-1; j_gene: TRBJ1-5; abundance: few; d_gene: -
CDR3nt: TGTGCCATCAGTGATCCTGCTCCGGTGGCTGGAAACACCATATATTTT; CDR3aa: CAISDPAPVAGNTIYF; v_gene: TRBV10-3; j_gene: TRBJ1-3; abundance: many; d_gene: -
CDR3nt: TGTGCCAGCAGCCAAGTTGACAGGGCTGGAAACACCATATATTTT; CDR3aa: CASSQVDRAGNTIYF; v_gene: TRBV3-1; j_gene: TRBJ1-3; abundance: many; d_gene: TRBD1
CDR3nt: TGTGCCAGCAGTGAAGGACAGGGTTTCGATGAGCAGTTCTTC; CDR3aa: CASSEGQGFDEQFF; v_gene: TRBV2; j_gene: TRBJ2-1; abundance: many; d_gene: TRBD1
CDR3nt: TGTGCCAGCAGTTACTCGGGAACTAGCGGGATCTACAATGAGCAGTTCTTC; CDR3aa: CASSYSGTSGIYNEQFF; v_gene: TRBV6-2/TRBV6-3; j_gene: TRBJ2-1; abundance: many; d_gene: TRBD2
CDR3nt: TGTGCCAGCAGCCGGACTATACAGAATCCCTACGAGCAGTACTTC; CDR3aa: CASSRTIQNPYEQYF; v_gene: TRBV7-8; j_gene: TRBJ2-7; abundance: -; d_gene: -
CDR3nt: TGTGCCAGCAGGCCCCCCGCGGGGAGAAGCACTGAAGCTTTCTTT; CDR3aa: CASRPPAGRSTEAFF; v_gene: TRBV7-9; j_gene: TRBJ1-1; abundance: many; d_gene: -
CDR3nt: TGCAGTGCTAGCCCCAGGGCAGGGGACTATGGCTACACCTTC; CDR3aa: CSASPRAGDYGYTF; v_gene: TRBV20-1; j_gene: TRBJ1-2; abundance: -; d_gene: -
CDR3nt: TGCGCCAGCAGCTGGGGGGGATACGAGCAGTACTTC; CDR3aa: CASSWGGYEQYF; v_gene: TRBV10-1; j_gene: TRBJ2-7; abundance: many; d_gene: TRBD2
CDR3nt: TGTGCCAGCACCTGGGCAGGGGACGGTAGCTATGGCTACACCTTC; CDR3aa: CASTWAGDGSYGYTF; v_gene: TRBV6-1; j_gene: TRBJ1-2; abundance: few; d_gene: -
CDR3nt: TGTGCCAGCTCCCGAGGGTCGGGACGGGGATGGAACACTGAAGCTTTCTTT; CDR3aa: CASSRGSGRGWNTEAFF; v_gene: TRBV18; j_gene: TRBJ1-1; abundance: few; d_gene: -
CDR3nt: TGTGCCAGCAGTGGCCCGTGGTGGGGGGGCTTCACAGATACGCAGTATTTT; CDR3aa: CASSGPWWGGFTDTQYF; v_gene: TRBV6-1; j_gene: TRBJ2-3; abundance: many; d_gene: -
CDR3nt: TGTGCCAGCAGTTACAGGGTTTCCTACGAGCAGTACTTC; CDR3aa: CASSYRVSYEQYF; v_gene: TRBV28; j_gene: TRBJ2-7; abundance: -; d_gene: -
CDR3nt: TGTGCCTGCAGATCCAATGGAGCTAGAAGGGGGGGAAGGGAAAAACTGTTTTTT; CDR3aa: CACRSNGARRGGREKLFF; v_gene: TRBV30; j_gene: TRBJ1-4; abundance: -; d_gene: -
CDR3nt: TGTGCCAGCAGTGAATTAGGGACAGGGGACTACGAGCAGTACTTC; CDR3aa: CASSELGTGDYEQYF; v_gene: TRBV25-1; j_gene: TRBJ2-7; abundance: many; d_gene: TRBD1
CDR3nt: TGTGCCAGCATACCGGACCTGGGGAGAACGAACACTGAAGCTTTCTTT; CDR3aa: CASIPDLGRTNTEAFF; v_gene: TRBV11-2; j_gene: TRBJ1-1; abundance: many; d_gene: -
CDR3nt: TGTGCCAGTCAGAACACCGGGGAGCTGTTTTTT; CDR3aa: CASQNTGELFF; v_gene: TRBV28; j_gene: TRBJ2-2; abundance: -; d_gene: -
CDR3nt: TGTGCCAGCAGTGGGGACAGGAACTATAATTCACCCCTCCACTTT; CDR3aa: CASSGDRNYNSPLHF; v_gene: TRBV2; j_gene: TRBJ1-6; abundance: medium-sized; d_gene: TRBD1
CDR3nt: TGTGCCAGCAGTGAACTAGCGGGGGAAGGAAACACCATATATTTT; CDR3aa: CASSELAGEGNTIYF; v_gene: TRBV6-1; j_gene: TRBJ1-3; abundance: few; d_gene: -